Presented here are 27 T cell receptor beta chains from one specimen sequenced in a study of PD-1 blockade in classical Hodgkin lymphoma. Every patient had relapsed following autologous stem cell transplantation, and cohorts differed in brentuximab vedotin exposure. Profiling relied on immunoSEQ multiplex PCR, and the TCRdb table lists in-frame clones only, not all of them. The sample shows more than 35,000 clones, less than 80% of them seen only once. The sequences come from peripheral blood mononuclear cells (PBMCs), collected at baseline. Source of these receptors: a human donor with classical Hodgkin lymphoma.

In this sample, this clone turned up a few times. The rearrangement joins TRBV5-1 to TRBJ1-1; tentative D call: TRBD1 (5 bases). The V end was cut by 0 bases, the J end by 3 bases, with 9 bases between. The CDR3 length is 14 residues. Germline values: CDR1 SGHRS, CDR2 YFSETQ. The CDR3 is CASSLEWGYTEAFF. The CDR3 DNA reads as TGCGCCAGCAGCTTGGAGTGGGGCTACACTGAAGCTTTCTTT.

This clone showed up just a few times. The chain joins TRBV2 to TRBJ1-1, with D possibly being TRBD1 (5 bases). The V gene's germline CDR1 is SNHLY and CDR2 FYNNEI. V lost 5 bases, J lost 6 bases, and 19 bases lay in between. The CDR3 is 15 amino acids. In DNA, the CDR3 is TGTGCCAGCAGTCCTTTGACAGTGTACGCCGCTGAAGCTTTCTTT. It codes for CASSPLTVYAAEAFF.

The chain employs TRBV27 and TRBJ2-7; tentatively, D is TRBD2 (7 bases). The germline V gene encodes CDR1 MNHEY and CDR2 SMNVEV (reference sequence). V was shortened by 5 bases and J by 0 bases, with 23 bases between the two germline ends. The CDR3 spans 18 residues. The DNA for the CDR3 is TGTGCCAGCAGTCAGGGGCTTGGGGTAGCGGGTTCCTCCTACGAGCAGTACTTC. The encoded protein is CASSQGLGVAGSSYEQYF.

V is TRBV10-3 and J is TRBJ1-4, with 10 bases that match TRBD1. The trim removed 3 bases at V and 8 bases at J, leaving 3 bases unmatched. Per germline, CDR1 ENHRY and CDR2 SYGVKD. There are 14 residues in the CDR3. The CDR3 DNA follows: TGTGCCATCAGTGATGGGACAGGGGTCGAAAAACTGTTTTTT. Translated, it gives CAISDGTGVEKLFF.

The gene calls are TRBV2 and TRBJ1-5; D is possibly TRBD1 (5 bases). This CDR3 has 14 amino acids. Germline V gives CDR1 SNHLY, CDR2 FYNNEI. V lost 3 bases and J 1 base, leaving 7 bases between the germline ends. CDR3 sequence: CASSEGGSNQPQHF. In DNA form, the CDR3 reads TGTGCCAGCAGTGAGGGGGGAAGCAATCAGCCCCAGCATTTT.

This clone has only a few counts. The chain combines TRBV6-5 with TRBJ1-4; no definite D call. V lost 6 bases to trimming and J lost 5 bases, with 13 bases between them. The germline V gene has CDR1 MNHEY and CDR2 SVGAGI. The CDR3 is 14 amino acids. CDR3 DNA: TGTGCCAGCAGGAGGGTCCGGCCCAATGAAAAACTGTTTTTT. It yields the protein CASRRVRPNEKLFF.

The chain is built from TRBV7-9 and TRBJ1-2; D is perhaps TRBD1 (6 bases). The germline V gene has CDR1 SEHNR and CDR2 FQNEAQ (reference sequence). V was cut by 3 bases and J by 4 bases, with 15 bases left in between. The CDR3 loop spans 15 amino acids. The CDR3 DNA reads TGTGCCAGCAGCTTTCTACAGGGCCAAATCTATGGCTACACCTTC. As protein: CASSFLQGQIYGYTF.

The rearrangement uses TRBV27 and TRBJ2-3; D unclear. Trimming took 0 bases from V and 1 from J, leaving 5 bases between them. The germline gives CDR1 MNHEY, CDR2 SMNVEV (reference sequence). The CDR3 has 14 residues. The CDR3 DNA sequence: TGTGCCAGCAGTTTATCTTTCGGCACAGATACGCAGTATTTT. Residues: CASSLSFGTDTQYF.

The chain uses TRBV7-9 and TRBJ2-1; D may be TRBD1 (6 bases). The CDR3 runs to 13 residues. V was cut by 5 bases and J by 9 bases, with 14 bases left in between. Germline loops: CDR1 SEHNR, CDR2 FQNEAQ (reference sequence). CDR3 protein: CASSGQIAGEQFF. As DNA, the CDR3 is TGTGCCAGCAGCGGACAGATCGCAGGTGAGCAGTTCTTC.

This sequence joins TRBV5-1 and TRBJ2-3; D may be TRBD1 (6 bases). The CDR3 contains 15 residues. Germline-derived CDR1 and CDR2 are SGHRS and YFSETQ. V lost 1 base and J lost 3, with 12 bases in between. The CDR3 bases are TGCGCCAGCAGCTTGCAGGGGCAGGCAACAGATACGCAGTATTTT. This gives the protein CASSLQGQATDTQYF.

J is TRBJ2-5 and V is TRBV5-6; no clear D gene. Deletions cut 4 bases from V and 5 bases from J, with 9 bases between. Germline values: CDR1 SGHDT, CDR2 YYEEEE. The CDR3 loop spans 12 amino acids. Written as DNA, the CDR3 is TGTGCCAGCAGCCCCTCCGGGGAGACCCAGTACTTC. Residues: CASSPSGETQYF.

The V and J genes are TRBV7-9 and TRBJ1-2; no clear D gene. The CDR3 loop spans 15 amino acids. V lost 1 base and J 1 base, leaving 10 bases between the germline ends. CDR1 SEHNR and CDR2 FQNEAQ come from the germline V gene (reference sequence). This chain's CDR3 is CASSLEPIVNYGYTF. The CDR3 nucleotides read TGTGCCAGCAGCTTAGAACCCATAGTTAACTATGGCTACACCTTC. Complete variable domain (other parts from reference TRBV7-9 and TRBJ1-2): DTGVSQNPRHKITKRGQNVTFRCDPISEHNRLYWYRQTLGQGPEFLTYFQNEAQLEKSRLLSDRFSAERPKGSFSTLEIQRTEQGDSAMYLCASSLEPIVNYGYTFGSGTRLTVV.

The V and J genes are TRBV14 and TRBJ2-7; unclear D gene. Germline-derived CDR1 and CDR2 are SGHDN and FVKESK. Trimming cost V 3 bases and J 5 bases, with 5 bases left between them. This CDR3 region has 11 residues. In nucleotides, the CDR3 is TGTGCCAGCAGCCACGGACACGAGCAGTACTTC. Encoded protein: CASSHGHEQYF.

This clone was detected only a few times. The chain carries TRBV19 and TRBJ2-2; D unresolved. Germline V CDR1 and CDR2: LNHDA, SQIVND (reference sequence). The CDR3 sequence is 16 residues long. Trimming stripped 5 bases from V and 0 bases from J, with 13 bases between. Written as DNA, the CDR3 is TGTGCCAGTAGTCAATTAGGGCGTACGAACACCGGGGAGCTGTTTTTT. Protein sequence: CASSQLGRTNTGELFF. The complete variable domain, with remaining parts taken from reference TRBV19 and TRBJ2-2, reads DGGITQSPKYLFRKEGQNVTLSCEQNLNHDAMYWYRQDPGQGLRLIYYSQIVNDFQKGDIAEGYSVSREKKESFPLTVTSAQKNPTAFYLCASSQLGRTNTGELFFGEGSRLTVL.

The genes are TRBV6-4 and TRBJ2-7, with D possibly being TRBD2 (6 bases). This CDR3 is 13 amino acids long. CDR1 and CDR2 (germline): MRHNA, SNTAGT. The ends were cut back, 6 bases at V and 7 bases at J, with 16 bases in the middle. In nucleotides, the CDR3 is TGTGCCAGCAGAGGACTGCGGGGATGGGAGCAGTACTTC. As protein: CASRGLRGWEQYF.

The DNA for the CDR3 is TGTGCCAGCAGCTTACCTCTAGCGGGAGTCGGAGATACGCAGTATTTT. This encodes CASSLPLAGVGDTQYF. This chain connects TRBV5-4 to TRBJ2-3, with 10 bases lining up with TRBD2. V lost 2 bases, J lost 5 bases, and 8 bases stayed unmatched. Germline V CDR1 and CDR2: SGHNT, YYREEE (reference sequence). The CDR3 contains 16 residues.

This chain connects TRBV15 to TRBJ2-1, with TRBD2 matching over 11 bases. The CDR3 loop spans 16 amino acids. V dropped 2 bases and J dropped 8; count of bases not matched to a gene: 8. Germline CDR1 is LNHNV and CDR2 is YYDKDF (reference sequence). CDR3 coding DNA: TGTGCCACCAGCAGAATTAGCGGGAGGGCCCTCGATGAGCAGTTCTTC. Encoded protein: CATSRISGRALDEQFF.

V usage is TRBV7-3 and J usage is TRBJ2-1, with a possible D match to TRBD1 (5 bases). Germline V gene lookup returns CDR1 SGHTA and CDR2 FQGTGA. Trimming removed 2 bases from V and 7 bases from J, with 6 bases in between. The CDR3 length is 12 residues. CDR3 sequence: CASSLQGNEQFF. The CDR3 DNA is TGTGCCAGCAGCTTACAGGGAAATGAGCAGTTCTTC.

This clone was seen once. V is TRBV19 and J is TRBJ2-5; 11 bases fit TRBD1. Germline assignment: CDR1 LNHDA and CDR2 SQIVND (reference sequence). With V trimmed by 6 bases and J by 4 bases, 7 bases remained unmatched. The CDR3 runs 15 residues. The CDR3 DNA reads as TGTGCCAGTAGCCGACCGGGACAGGGGGTAGAGACCCAGTACTTC. It yields the protein CASSRPGQGVETQYF. Full variable domain (remainder filled in from reference TRBV19 and TRBJ2-5): DGGITQSPKYLFRKEGQNVTLSCEQNLNHDAMYWYRQDPGQGLRLIYYSQIVNDFQKGDIAEGYSVSREKKESFPLTVTSAQKNPTAFYLCASSRPGQGVETQYFGPGTRLLVL.

Concerning this clone itself: One end of the junction is discordant with germline, which a read error may explain. The V call is TRBV4-1, the J call TRBJ2-3, with TRBD2 matching 12 bases. CDR1 is MGHRA and CDR2 is YSYEKL in the germline V gene. The CDR3 runs to 15 residues. The CDR3 sequence is CASSRLAGGTDTQYF. Written as DNA, the CDR3 is TGTGCCAGCAGCCGACTAGCGGGAGGCACAGATACGCAGTATTTT.

This chain connects TRBV28 to TRBJ1-4; the D is unclear. V was shortened by 5 bases and J by 8 bases, with 15 bases between the two germline ends. Germline CDR1 is MDHEN and CDR2 is SYDVKM. CDR3 length: 14 residues. This chain's CDR3 is CASSPTPTGEKLFF. Written as DNA, the CDR3 is TGTGCCAGCAGTCCGACACCCACGGGGGAAAAACTGTTTTTT.

This clone came up many times. The V and J genes are TRBV10-3 and TRBJ1-2, with 7 bases matching TRBD1. The ends lost 10 bases at V and 3 bases at J; junction bases unmatched: 5. Germline assignment: CDR1 ENHRY and CDR2 SYGVKD. The CDR3 length is 12 residues. CDR3 residues: CASSDRYYGYTF. For the CDR3, the DNA is TGTGCCAGCTCGGACAGGTACTATGGCTACACCTTC.

Only a few counts were recorded for this clone. The V gene is TRBV18, the J gene TRBJ2-2; 9 bases are shared with TRBD2. CDR1 KGHSH and CDR2 LQKENI come from the germline V gene. The CDR3 sequence is 18 residues long. V shed 3 bases and J 0 bases; nucleotides not matched to a gene: 8. In DNA, the CDR3 is TGTGCCAGCTCACCGGCCCTTAGCGGGAGCCCGAACACCGGGGAGCTGTTTTTT. Protein sequence: CASSPALSGSPNTGELFF.

A single count supports this clone. This CDR3 is CASSYPVGSNEKLFF. CDR3 DNA: TGTGCCAGCAGTTACCCGGTAGGGTCTAATGAAAAACTGTTTTTT. The chain recombines TRBV25-1 with TRBJ1-4; D not certain. Looked up from germline, CDR1 is MGHDK and CDR2 is SYGVNS. This CDR3 region has 15 residues. V was clipped by 5 bases and J by 3 bases, with 13 bases between them.

The rearrangement links TRBV7-8 to TRBJ2-1; D unclear. The CDR3 spans 15 residues. CDR1 and CDR2 (germline): SGHVS, FQNEAQ. Trimming pared 4 bases from V and 0 bases from J, leaving 10 bases between. The CDR3 sequence: CASSSDQSSYNEQFF. CDR3 DNA sequence: TGTGCCAGCAGCTCAGACCAGAGCTCCTACAATGAGCAGTTCTTC. Full variable domain (rest looked up from reference TRBV7-8 and TRBJ2-1): GAGVSQSPRYKVAKRGQDVALRCDPISGHVSLFWYQQALGQGPEFLTYFQNEAQLDKSGLPSDRFFAERPEGSVSTLKIQRTQQEDSAVYLCASSSDQSSYNEQFFGPGTRLTVL.

The chain couples TRBV11-2 to TRBJ1-5; D gene unclear. The germline V gene encodes CDR1 SGHAT and CDR2 FQNNGV. The CDR3 is 18 amino acids. V shed 5 bases and J shed 11 bases, with 31 bases lying between them. DNA for the CDR3: TGTGCCAGCAGCCCGGCCAACCAGCATCATTGGGGATTATTTGCCCAGCATTTT. This codes for CASSPANQHHWGLFAQHF.

This sequence joins TRBV10-1 and TRBJ2-1, with D uncertain. From germline, CDR1 is WNHNN and CDR2 SYGVQD (reference sequence). The CDR3 totals 12 residues. V was clipped by 3 bases and J by 9 bases, with 9 bases between them. CDR3 amino acids: CASSEGMGEQFF. The CDR3 DNA follows: TGCGCCAGCAGTGAAGGTATGGGTGAGCAGTTCTTC.